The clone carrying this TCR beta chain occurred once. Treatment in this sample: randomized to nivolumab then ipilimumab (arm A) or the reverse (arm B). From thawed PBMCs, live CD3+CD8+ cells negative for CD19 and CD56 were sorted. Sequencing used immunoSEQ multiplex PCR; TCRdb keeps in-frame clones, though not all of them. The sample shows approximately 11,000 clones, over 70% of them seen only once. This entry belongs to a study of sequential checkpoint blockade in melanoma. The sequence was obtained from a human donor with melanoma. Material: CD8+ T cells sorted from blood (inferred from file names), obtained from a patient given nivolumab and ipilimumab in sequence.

The CDR3 is CASSQIAEGRNEQYF. In nucleotides, the CDR3 is TGTGCCAGCAGCCAAATAGCGGAGGGTCGAAACGAGCAGTACTTC. The chain combines TRBV4-2 with TRBJ2-7; D may be TRBD2 (6 bases). In germline, CDR1 is LGHNA, CDR2 YNFKEQ. There are 15 residues in the CDR3. With 2 bases removed from V and 5 bases from J, the gap between germline ends came to 16 bases.